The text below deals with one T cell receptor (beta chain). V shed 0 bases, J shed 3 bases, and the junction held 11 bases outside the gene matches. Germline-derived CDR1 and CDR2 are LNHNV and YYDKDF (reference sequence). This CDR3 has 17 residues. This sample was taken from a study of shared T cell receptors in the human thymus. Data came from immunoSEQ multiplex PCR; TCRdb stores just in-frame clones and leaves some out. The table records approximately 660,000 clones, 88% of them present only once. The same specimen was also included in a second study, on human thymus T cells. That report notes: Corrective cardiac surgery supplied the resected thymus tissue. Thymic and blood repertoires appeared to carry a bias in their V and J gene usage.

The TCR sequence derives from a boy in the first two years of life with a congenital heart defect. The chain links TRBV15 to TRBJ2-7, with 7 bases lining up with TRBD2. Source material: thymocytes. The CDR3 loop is CATSRDPTGGSRYEQYF. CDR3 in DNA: TGTGCCACCAGCAGAGATCCGACGGGCGGGAGTCGCTACGAGCAGTACTTC.